The clone carrying this T cell receptor (beta chain) is labeled as large. The antigen is undetermined. The memory fraction was CD4+CD45RO+CD25- cells. This CDR3 region has 14 residues. Deletions cut 4 bases from V and 2 bases from J, with 11 bases between. Whole-study findings and limits: Around 13% of tumor Treg sequences matched naive CD4+ cells. Greatest tumor Treg TCR overlap was with tumor naive CD4+ cells. Tumor memory CD4+ T cell TCR gene usage clustered with blood and lymph node memory CD4+ cells and lymph node naive CD4+ cells.

TRBV12-4/TRBJ1-2 clonotypes were amplified with adaptor-ligated barcode primers. TCRdb redid the calling of the multiplex PCR reads with MiXCR, one entry per CDR3 protein. This table has about 990 distinct CDR3 sequences, under 7% appearing once. Sequenced: memory CD4+ T cells sorted from blood. Subset here: memory CD4+ T cells, CD4+CD45RO+CD25-. V usage is TRBV12-3 or TRBV12-4 and J usage is TRBJ1-2; possible D gene TRBD1, 6 bases. The clonotype originates from a female donor with breast cancer. The CDR3: CASSYRDINYGYTF. The CDR3 region has the DNA TGTGCCAGCAGTTACAGGGATATAAACTATGGCTACACCTTC.